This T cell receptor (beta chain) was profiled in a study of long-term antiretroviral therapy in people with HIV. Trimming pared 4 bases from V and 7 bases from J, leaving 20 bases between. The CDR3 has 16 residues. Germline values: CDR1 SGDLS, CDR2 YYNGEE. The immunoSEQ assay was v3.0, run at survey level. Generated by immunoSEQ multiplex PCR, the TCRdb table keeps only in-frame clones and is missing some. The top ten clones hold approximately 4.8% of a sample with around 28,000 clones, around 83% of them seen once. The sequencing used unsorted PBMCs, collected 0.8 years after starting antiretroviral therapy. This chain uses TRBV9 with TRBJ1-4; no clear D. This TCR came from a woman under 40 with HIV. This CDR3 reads CASSPLGEVRTEKLFF. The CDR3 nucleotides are TGTGCCAGCAGCCCTCTGGGCGAGGTTCGAACTGAAAAACTGTTTTTT.